These T cell receptor beta chains were read from a single sample in a study of blood T cell repertoires in COVID-19. Produced via immunoSEQ multiplex PCR; TCRdb's table is partial and in-frame only. Of about 140,000 clones listed, about four fifths are singletons. Sequencing used peripheral blood. Receptors were obtained from a human donor in a cohort sampled during active COVID-19. Each CDR3 is given with its conserved first and last residue. Fields, in order: V gene, J gene, clone size, D gene, CDR3 protein, CDR3 DNA. The D gene is left open where the match is weak. Only some rows state a clone size, as once, few, many or a class for expanded clones.

>TRBV6-5|TRBJ1-1|NA|NA
CASSTGGNTEAFF
TGTGCCAGCTCCACGGGGGGGAACACTGAAGCTTTCTTT
>TRBV28|TRBJ2-7|NA|TRBD2
CASSRQRTSREQYF
TGTGCCAGCAGCCGACAAAGGACTAGCCGTGAGCAGTACTTC
>TRBV7-2|TRBJ2-5|NA|TRBD2
CASSFGGVQETQYF
TGTGCCAGCAGCTTCGGGGGGGTCCAAGAGACCCAGTACTTC
>TRBV2|TRBJ2-5|NA|NA
CASSEAVIQETQYF
TGTGCCAGCAGTGAGGCTGTCATACAAGAGACCCAGTACTTC
>TRBV16|TRBJ1-5|NA|TRBD1
CASSQGDRALDQPQHF
TGTGCCAGCAGCCAAGGCGACAGGGCTCTTGATCAGCCCCAGCATTTT
>TRBV18|TRBJ2-7|NA|NA
CASSPREYEQYF
TGTGCCAGCTCACCACGAGAGTACGAGCAGTACTTC
>TRBV15|TRBJ2-7|NA|TRBD1
CATSRDGTGGGRDEQYF
TGTGCCACCAGCAGAGATGGGACAGGGGGCGGCCGGGACGAGCAGTACTTC
>TRBV18|TRBJ1-3|NA|NA
CASSPPTVSGNTIYF
TGTGCCAGCTCACCCCCGACAGTATCTGGAAACACCATATATTTT
>TRBV7-6|TRBJ2-7|few|NA
CASSLGAVRGDEQYF
TGTGCCAGCAGCTTAGGAGCGGTGCGGGGTGACGAGCAGTACTTC
>TRBV6-5|TRBJ2-3|once|TRBD2
CASSSGLAGGGDTQYF
TGTGCCAGCAGTTCCGGACTAGCGGGGGGCGGGGATACGCAGTATTTT
>TRBV12-3/TRBV12-4|TRBJ1-3|few|NA
CATTNSGNTIYF
TGTGCCACCACAAACTCTGGAAACACCATATATTTT
>TRBV7-2|TRBJ2-1|NA|NA
CASSWGRAYNEQFF
TGTGCCAGCAGCTGGGGGCGAGCCTACAATGAGCAGTTCTTC
>TRBV7-9|TRBJ2-7|few|TRBD1
CASSVPGTGHYEQYF
TGTGCCAGCAGCGTACCCGGGACAGGGCACTACGAGCAGTACTTC
>TRBV9|TRBJ2-3|NA|TRBD2
CASSLGGRWVTQYF
TGTGCCAGCAGCCTCGGGGGGAGGTGGGTTACGCAGTATTTT
>TRBV5-1|TRBJ2-6|NA|TRBD1
CASAGTGITGANVLTF
TGCGCCAGCGCCGGGACAGGGATAACTGGGGCCAACGTCCTGACTTTC
>TRBV18|TRBJ1-2|NA|NA
CASSPSRDMNYGYTF
TGTGCCAGCTCACCCTCGAGAGACATGAACTATGGCTACACCTTC
>TRBV18|TRBJ2-7|NA|TRBD2
CASSPSGGISYEQYF
TGTGCCAGCTCGCCTAGCGGGGGGATTTCCTACGAGCAGTACTTC
>TRBV5-6|TRBJ1-1|NA|NA
CASSLRLTGLRNTEAFF
TGTGCCAGCAGCTTGCGTCTTACCGGACTAAGGAACACTGAAGCTTTCTTT
>TRBV27|TRBJ1-1|NA|TRBD1
CASSPDRGSTEAFF
TGTGCCAGCAGCCCTGACAGGGGTTCGACTGAAGCTTTCTTT
>TRBV28|TRBJ2-1|NA|NA
CASSLRPTGFNEQFF
TGTGCCAGCAGCCTAAGACCAACGGGTTTCAATGAGCAGTTCTTC
>TRBV5-6|TRBJ1-2|NA|NA
CASSLGSGDYGYTF
TGTGCCAGCAGCTTGGGTTCCGGGGACTATGGCTACACCTTC
>TRBV6-5|TRBJ1-2|NA|NA
CASSYATVEANYGYTF
TGTGCCAGCAGTTACGCTACCGTTGAAGCTAACTATGGCTACACCTTC
>TRBV9|TRBJ1-2|NA|NA
CASSVGTASSYGYTF
TGTGCCAGCAGCGTAGGCACAGCCAGCTCCTATGGCTACACCTTC
>TRBV11-2|TRBJ1-5|NA|NA
CASSPGGGFLQPQHF
TGTGCCAGCAGCCCGGGAGGGGGGTTTCTTCAGCCCCAGCATTTT
>TRBV29-1|TRBJ1-2|NA|NA
CSVGPSVERGYGYTF
TGCAGCGTTGGGCCCTCGGTTGAGAGAGGCTATGGCTACACCTTC
>TRBV12-2|TRBJ1-2|once|NA
CASRRDSYGYTF
TGTGCAAGTCGCCGGGATTCGTACGGCTACACCTTC
>TRBV6-1|TRBJ2-2|NA|NA
CASSEAWAWELFF
TGTGCCAGCAGTGAAGCGTGGGCATGGGAGCTGTTTTTT
>TRBV19|TRBJ1-2|NA|TRBD1
CASSKETTGNYGYTF
TGTGCCAGTAGTAAAGAAACGACAGGGAACTATGGCTACACCTTC
>TRBV20-1|TRBJ2-7|few|NA
CSVLRTDEQYF
TGCAGTGTCCTCCGAACGGACGAGCAGTACTTC
>TRBV2|TRBJ1-1|NA|NA
CASTGNTEAFF
TGTGCCAGCACAGGGAACACTGAAGCTTTCTTT
>TRBV7-8|TRBJ2-4|few|NA
CASSLGGTDIQYF
TGTGCCAGCAGCTTAGGGGGCACTGACATTCAGTACTTC
>TRBV6-4|TRBJ2-1|NA|TRBD1
CASSGTGPNEQFF
TGTGCCAGCAGTGGGACAGGGCCCAATGAGCAGTTCTTC
>TRBV7-6|TRBJ1-6|once|NA
CASSLGGREYNSPLHF
TGTGCCAGCAGCTTAGGGGGTCGGGAATATAATTCACCCCTCCACTTT
>TRBV5-5|TRBJ1-2|NA|TRBD1
CASSLMDRAGYGYTF
TGTGCCAGCAGCTTAATGGACAGGGCAGGCTATGGCTACACCTTC
>TRBV2|TRBJ1-6|few|NA
CASSEQGADNSPLHF
TGTGCCAGCAGTGAACAGGGCGCGGATAATTCACCCCTCCACTTT
>TRBV6-5|TRBJ2-7|NA|NA
CASSYSKRPTGSEQYF
TGTGCCAGCAGTTACTCCAAGCGGCCCACTGGCAGCGAGCAGTACTTC
>TRBV6-6|TRBJ1-2|NA|TRBD1
CASSDPGTGDGYTF
TGTGCCAGCAGTGACCCCGGGACAGGGGATGGCTACACCTTC
>TRBV5-1|TRBJ2-2|NA|NA
CASSLARQGNTGELFF
TGCGCCAGCAGCTTGGCCAGGCAGGGAAACACCGGGGAGCTGTTTTTT
>TRBV5-6|TRBJ2-2|NA|NA
CASSLVPVNTGELFF
TGTGCCAGCAGCTTGGTACCGGTGAACACCGGGGAGCTGTTTTTT
>TRBV4-2|TRBJ1-6|NA|TRBD1
CASSRTDRGNSPLHF
TGTGCCAGCAGCCGGACGGACAGGGGTAATTCACCCCTCCACTTT
>TRBV6-6|TRBJ1-2|NA|TRBD1
CASSTNRGITPGYTF
TGTGCCAGCAGTACAAACAGGGGAATTACGCCTGGCTACACCTTC
>TRBV12-2|TRBJ2-7|once|NA
CATVAAGGPVDEQYF
TGTGCAACCGTGGCGGCGGGGGGGCCCGTGGACGAGCAGTACTTC
>TRBV18|TRBJ2-5|NA|TRBD2
CASSPTSGGGETQYF
TGTGCCAGCTCACCAACCAGCGGGGGCGGGGAGACCCAGTACTTC
>TRBV6-5|TRBJ1-1|NA|TRBD1
CASSLQGAGNTEAFF
TGTGCCAGCAGTCTCCAGGGGGCTGGGAACACTGAAGCTTTCTTT
>TRBV29-1|TRBJ1-5|once|NA
CSVGESSHQPQHF
TGCAGCGTTGGGGAGAGTTCCCACCAGCCCCAGCATTTT
>TRBV7-2|TRBJ2-5|NA|TRBD2
CASSSPGRGGETQYF
TGTGCCAGCAGCAGCCCGGGCCGCGGGGGAGAGACCCAGTACTTC
>TRBV21-1|TRBJ1-6|NA|NA
CASNRTTGTGSPPLHF
TGTGCCAGCAACAGAACGACCGGGACAGGGTCGCCGCCCCTCCACTTT
>TRBV2|TRBJ2-7|NA|NA
CASGDRYEQYF
TGTGCCAGCGGTGATAGATACGAGCAGTACTTC
>TRBV16|TRBJ2-1|few|TRBD1
CASSQGTGDNEQFF
TGTGCCAGCAGCCAAGGTACAGGGGACAATGAGCAGTTCTTC
>TRBV10-3|TRBJ2-3|few|NA
CAISELPRDTQYF
TGTGCCATCAGTGAGCTGCCGAGGGATACGCAGTATTTT